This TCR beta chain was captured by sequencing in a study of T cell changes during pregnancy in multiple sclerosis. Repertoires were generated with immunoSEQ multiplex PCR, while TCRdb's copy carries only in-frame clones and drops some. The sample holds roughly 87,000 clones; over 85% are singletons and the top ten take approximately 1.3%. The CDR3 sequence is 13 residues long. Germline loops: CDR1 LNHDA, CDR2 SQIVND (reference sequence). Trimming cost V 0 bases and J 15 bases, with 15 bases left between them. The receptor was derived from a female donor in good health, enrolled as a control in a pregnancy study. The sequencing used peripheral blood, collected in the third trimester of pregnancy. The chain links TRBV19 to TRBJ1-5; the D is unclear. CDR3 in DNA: TGTGCCAGTAGTATAGATCTCGGGGAGCGAGGGCATTTT. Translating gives CASSIDLGERGHF.